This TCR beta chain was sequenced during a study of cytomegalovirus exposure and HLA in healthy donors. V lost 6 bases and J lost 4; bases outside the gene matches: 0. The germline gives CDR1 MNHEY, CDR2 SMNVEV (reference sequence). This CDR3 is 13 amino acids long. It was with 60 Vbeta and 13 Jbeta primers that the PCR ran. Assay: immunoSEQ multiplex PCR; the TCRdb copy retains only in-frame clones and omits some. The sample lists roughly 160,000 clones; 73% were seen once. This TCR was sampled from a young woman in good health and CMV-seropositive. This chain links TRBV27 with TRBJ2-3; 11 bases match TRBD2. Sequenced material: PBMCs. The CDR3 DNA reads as TGTGCCAGCAGGACTAGCGGGGCAGATACGCAGTATTTT. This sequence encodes CASRTSGADTQYF.